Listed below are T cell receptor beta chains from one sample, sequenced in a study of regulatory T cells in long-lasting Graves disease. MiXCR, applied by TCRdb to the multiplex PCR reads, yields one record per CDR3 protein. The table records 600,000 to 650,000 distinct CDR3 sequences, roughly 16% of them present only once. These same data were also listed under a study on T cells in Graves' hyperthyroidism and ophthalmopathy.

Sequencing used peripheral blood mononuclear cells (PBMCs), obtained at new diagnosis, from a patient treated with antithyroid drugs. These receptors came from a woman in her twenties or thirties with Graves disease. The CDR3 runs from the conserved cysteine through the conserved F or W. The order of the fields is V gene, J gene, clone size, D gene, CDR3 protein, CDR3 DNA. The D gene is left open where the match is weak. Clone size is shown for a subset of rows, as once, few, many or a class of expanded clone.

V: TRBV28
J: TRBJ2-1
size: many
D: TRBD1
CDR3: CASSPRTGGPHHRSYNEQFF
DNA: TGTGCCAGCAGTCCCCGGACAGGAGGACCCCATCATCGCTCCTACAATGAGCAGTTCTTC

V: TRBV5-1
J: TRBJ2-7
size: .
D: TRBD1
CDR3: CASSGSGTGTHEQYF
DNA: TGCGCCAGCAGCGGCTCCGGGACAGGGACGCACGAGCAGTACTTC

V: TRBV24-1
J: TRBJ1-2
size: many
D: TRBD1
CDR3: CATSDVRGDDYGYTF
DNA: TGTGCCACCAGTGATGTCAGGGGGGACGACTATGGCTACACCTTC

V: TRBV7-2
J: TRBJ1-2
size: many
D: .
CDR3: CASSALGGGGGYGYTF
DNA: TGTGCCAGCAGCGCCCTCGGGGGGGGAGGGGGCTATGGCTACACCTTC

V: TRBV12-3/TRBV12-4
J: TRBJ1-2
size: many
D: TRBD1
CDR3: CASRGQLYGYTF
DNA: TGTGCCAGCAGGGGACAGCTTTATGGCTACACCTTC

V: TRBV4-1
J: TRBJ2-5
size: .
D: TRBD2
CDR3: CASSQDASGDRETQYF
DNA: TGCGCCAGCAGCCAAGATGCTAGCGGGGACCGGGAGACCCAGTACTTC

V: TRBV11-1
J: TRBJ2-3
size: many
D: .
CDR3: CASSLSRESDTQYF
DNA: TGTGCCAGCAGCTTATCCCGGGAATCAGATACGCAGTATTTT

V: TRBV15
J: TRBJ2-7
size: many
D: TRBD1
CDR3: CATSKGQGLYEQYF
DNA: TGTGCCACCAGCAAGGGACAGGGACTATACGAGCAGTACTTC

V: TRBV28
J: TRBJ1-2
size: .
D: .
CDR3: CASSLGVRPGSPTNYGYTF
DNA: TGTGCCAGCAGTTTAGGGGTTAGGCCCGGGTCGCCGACTAACTATGGCTACACCTTC

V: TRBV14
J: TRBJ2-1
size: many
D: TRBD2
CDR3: CASSTPGLAGGSSYNEQFF
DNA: TGTGCCAGCAGCACACCGGGACTAGCGGGAGGGAGCTCCTACAATGAGCAGTTCTTC

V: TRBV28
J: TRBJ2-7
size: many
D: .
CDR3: CASSLAQGTYEQYF
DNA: TGTGCCAGCAGTTTGGCTCAGGGGACCTACGAGCAGTACTTC

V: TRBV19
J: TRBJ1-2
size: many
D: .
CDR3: CATRRTASFNYGYTF
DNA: TGTGCCACAAGACGGACGGCCTCCTTTAACTATGGCTACACCTTC

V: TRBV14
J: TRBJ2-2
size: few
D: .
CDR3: CASSRFQQGTGELFF
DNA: TGTGCCAGCAGCCGATTTCAACAGGGAACCGGGGAGCTGTTTTTT

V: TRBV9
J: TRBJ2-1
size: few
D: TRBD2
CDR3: CASSVGSGPAGAARQEQFF
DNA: TGTGCCAGCAGCGTAGGGTCTGGTCCAGCGGGGGCTGCGCGACAAGAGCAGTTCTTC

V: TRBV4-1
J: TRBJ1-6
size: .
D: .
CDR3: CASSQGLGDSPLHF
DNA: TGCGCCAGCAGCCAAGGGCTCGGGGATTCACCCCTCCACTTT